This TCR beta chain was observed in a study of T-cell reconstitution after alpha-beta-depleted transplantation in children. Unique molecular identifiers were incorporated during preparation of the TCRbeta library. TCRdb fed the PCR reads into MiXCR, producing one record per CDR3 protein. The sample consists of over 70,000 distinct CDR3 sequences, roughly 8.4% of them appearing once. Per germline, CDR1 MDHEN and CDR2 SYDVKM. The germline V and J ends were trimmed by 6 bases and 2 bases, with 12 bases remaining between them. The CDR3 totals 14 residues. A few counts support this clonotype. This clonotype originated in a human donor who donated a stem cell graft to a child with congenital amegakaryocytic thrombocytopenia. The sequencing used PBMCs from the stem cell graft donor, collected from the stem cell graft. This chain connects TRBV28 to TRBJ2-3; perhaps TRBD2 as D (6 bases). The CDR3 spells CASSRDLVTDTQYF. The CDR3 region has the DNA TGTGCCAGCAGCCGGGACTTGGTCACAGATACGCAGTATTTT.